The next 21 T cell receptor beta chains were all read from a single sample in a study of CD8 T cells in ankylosing spondylitis. No antigens are known for them. Study outcomes and limitations: What seemed typical of ankylosing spondylitis blood was a TCR beta motif built from fewer than ten highly homologous variants.

TCRdb re-called the 5' RACE reads with MiXCR, one entry per CDR3 protein. The data show about 750,000 distinct CDR3 sequences, with under 20% seen just once and about a fifth held by the top ten. Specimen: blood, either unsorted or a sorted T cell fraction (not recorded which). The receptor set was obtained from a male donor with ankylosing spondylitis.

This chain uses TRBV12-3 or TRBV12-4 with TRBJ2-3; weak D call: TRBD2 (5 bases). The CDR3 has 13 residues. Trimming shortened V by 8 bases and J by 1 base, and 10 bases separated the two germline ends. The CDR3 nucleotides are TGTGCCAGCCACACGAGGGGCACAGATACGCAGTATTTT. It yields the protein CASHTRGTDTQYF.

This chain connects TRBV30 to TRBJ2-3, with 11 positions matching TRBD1. From germline, CDR1 is GTSNPN and CDR2 SVGIG (reference sequence). The V gene end was trimmed by 5 bases and the J gene end by 2 bases; junction bases not matched to a gene: 3. This CDR3 is 14 amino acids long. The CDR3 is CAWGQGALTDTQYF. CDR3 nucleotides: TGTGCCTGGGGACAGGGGGCCCTCACAGATACGCAGTATTTT.

This clonotype showed up just a few times. The chain uses TRBV7-8 and TRBJ1-1; D is uncertain. The germline V gene encodes CDR1 SGHVS and CDR2 FQNEAQ. V was shortened by 1 base and J by 1 base, with 13 bases between the two germline ends. The CDR3 covers 16 residues. The CDR3 region is CASSLGAEWRNTEAFF. For the CDR3, the DNA is TGTGCCAGCAGCTTAGGAGCTGAGTGGAGGAACACTGAAGCTTTCTTT.

The rearrangement uses TRBV28 and TRBJ2-5, with TRBD1 as a possible D gene (5 bases). Trimming cost V 2 bases and J 5 bases, with 9 bases left between them. This CDR3 is 13 amino acids long. Germline CDR1 MDHEN, CDR2 SYDVKM. The chain's CDR3 is CASSLPGWETQYF. The CDR3 DNA reads as TGTGCCAGCAGTTTACCAGGGTGGGAGACCCAGTACTTC.

The chain has TRBV29-1 and TRBJ1-1, with 7 bases aligning to TRBD1. Germline loops: CDR1 SQVTM, CDR2 ANQGSEA. The CDR3 has 12 residues. V lost 5 bases and J lost 5; bases outside the gene matches: 5. The CDR3 protein is CSVYRGRTEAFF. CDR3 in DNA: TGCAGCGTTTACAGGGGAAGGACTGAAGCTTTCTTT.

This clonotype showed up just a few times. V gene TRBV20-1 combines with J gene TRBJ2-1; D perhaps matches TRBD2 (7 bases). The V end lost 6 bases, the J end lost 9 bases, and 24 bases lay between the germline ends. The CDR3 is 15 amino acids. Germline V gene sequence: CDR1 DFQATT, CDR2 SNEGSKA (reference sequence). The CDR3 loop is CSARQRGGVLREQFF. Here the CDR3 DNA reads TGCAGTGCACGTCAGAGAGGGGGGGTGCTTCGTGAGCAGTTCTTC.

The J gene is TRBJ2-7, the V gene TRBV7-6; TRBD1 matches at 9 bases. Losses at the gene ends were 4 bases for V and 5 bases for J; bases not matched to a gene: 9. The CDR3 is 15 residues long. The V gene's germline CDR1 is SGHVS and CDR2 FNYEAQ. CDR3 in DNA: TGTGCCAGCAGCTATGTGGACAGGGGAATAAACGAGCAGTACTTC. Translated: CASSYVDRGINEQYF.

This clonotype was seen a few times. The gene calls are TRBV29-1 and TRBJ2-2; D is ambiguous. With 1 base removed from V and 7 bases from J, the gap between germline ends came to 4 bases. Germline V gene sequence: CDR1 SQVTM, CDR2 ANQGSEA. There are 11 residues in the CDR3. The CDR3 DNA reads TGCAGCGTTGAAGTAATCGGGGAGCTGTTTTTT. As protein: CSVEVIGELFF.

V gene TRBV12-3 or TRBV12-4 combines with J gene TRBJ1-1, with 7 bases lining up with TRBD1. The CDR3 length is 15 residues. V gave up 5 bases and J gave up 4 bases; unmatched junction bases: 10. Here the CDR3 reads CASSPRTGGATEAFF. CDR3 sequence (DNA): TGTGCCAGCAGTCCCCGGACAGGCGGGGCCACTGAAGCTTTCTTT.

Many counts were recorded for this clonotype. The genes are TRBV28 and TRBJ2-3, with TRBD2 matching over 12 bases. CDR1 is MDHEN and CDR2 is SYDVKM in the germline V gene. The J segment lost 7 bases and the V segment lost 3 bases, leaving 17 bases of the junction unmatched. The CDR3 length is 19 residues. The CDR3 protein is CASSLTVPGLAGLQYTQYF. DNA for the CDR3: TGTGCCAGCAGTTTGACAGTCCCGGGACTAGCGGGCCTGCAGTATACGCAGTATTTT.

This chain connects TRBV2 to TRBJ1-1; D gene unclear. This CDR3 contains 14 residues. Trimming shortened V by 8 bases and J by 0 bases, and 13 bases separated the two germline ends. The germline gives CDR1 SNHLY, CDR2 FYNNEI. The DNA of the CDR3 is TGTGCCAGCGTGTTAGGTGGGATGAACACTGAAGCTTTCTTT. It yields the protein CASVLGGMNTEAFF.

This clonotype was found a few times. V and J are TRBV9 and TRBJ2-3, with unresolved D. Trimming left V 4 bases short and J 2 bases short, with 8 bases between. Germline V gene data show CDR1 as SGDLS and CDR2 as YYNGEE. The CDR3 extends over 13 amino acids. The CDR3 DNA sequence: TGTGCCAGCAGCACGAATCCCACAGATACGCAGTATTTT. Translating gives CASSTNPTDTQYF. The full variable domain, with the rest looked up from reference TRBV9 and TRBJ2-3, is DSGVTQTPKHLITATGQRVTLRCSPRSGDLSVYWYQQSLDQGLQFLIQYYNGEERAKGNILERFSAQQFPDLHSELNLSSLELGDSALYFCASSTNPTDTQYFGPGTRLTVL.

The chain employs TRBV20-1 and TRBJ1-2, with no clear D. From germline, CDR1 is DFQATT and CDR2 SNEGSKA (reference sequence). The CDR3 is 13 residues long. V was clipped by 8 bases and J by 8 bases, with 21 bases between them. The CDR3 bases are TGCAGTACCGACGGGCCAACCCGGGCGGGCTACACCTTC. This translates into CSTDGPTRAGYTF.

A few counts support this clonotype. The J gene is TRBJ2-6, the V gene TRBV12-3 or TRBV12-4; D possibly corresponds to TRBD2 (6 bases). The CDR3 length is 17 residues. Trimming took 7 bases from V and 3 from J, leaving 19 bases between them. As DNA, the CDR3 is TGTGCCAGCAACCTAGGACGGGGACTCGTTGGGGCCAACGTCCTGACTTTC. This codes for CASNLGRGLVGANVLTF.

The J gene is TRBJ2-2, the V gene TRBV24-1; D gene unclear. CDR3 length: 13 amino acids. V lost 8 bases and J lost 1, with 7 bases in between. The germline V gene encodes CDR1 KGHDR and CDR2 SFDVKD. The CDR3 DNA reads TGTGCCACCACAAGGCTGAACACCGGGGAGCTGTTTTTT. It codes for CATTRLNTGELFF.

This sequence joins TRBV12-3 or TRBV12-4 and TRBJ1-5, with 7 positions matching TRBD1. This CDR3 has 14 amino acids. The junction had 10 bases not matched to a gene; V was cut back by 7 bases and J by 7 bases. The CDR3 DNA reads as TGTGCCAGCACCATGAGGGGGCAAGACCAGCCCCAGCATTTT. This sequence encodes CASTMRGQDQPQHF.

Only a few counts were recorded for this clonotype. The chain employs TRBV27 and TRBJ2-7; 13 bases match TRBD2. Germline V CDR1 and CDR2: MNHEY, SMNVEV (reference sequence). The CDR3 runs to 16 residues. Germline trimming cut 3 bases from V and 1 base from J; bases unmatched to any gene: 3. CDR3 amino acids: CASSLILAGGSYEQYF. The CDR3 nucleotides are TGTGCCAGCAGTTTGATACTAGCGGGAGGGTCCTACGAGCAGTACTTC.

This clonotype was counted once. The chain combines TRBV21-1 with TRBJ1-2; the table's D call, TRBD1, has no DNA check behind it. TRBV21-1 is labeled a pseudogene. The CDR3 has 16 residues. The CDR3 loop is CASSLTTGAENYGYTF. The DNA of the CDR3 is TGTGCCAGCAGTCTAACGACAGGGGCAGAGAACTATGGCTACACCTTC.

This clonotype was seen a handful of times. The gene calls are TRBV12-3 or TRBV12-4 and TRBJ2-7; 7 bases are a match to TRBD1. This CDR3 region has 14 residues. The V segment lost 6 bases and the J segment 0 bases; nucleotides outside the gene matches: 5. The CDR3 sequence: CASRPTGVSYEQYF. CDR3 nucleotide sequence: TGTGCCAGCAGACCCACAGGGGTCTCCTACGAGCAGTACTTC.

The V call is TRBV25-1, the J call TRBJ1-1, with 8 bases aligning to TRBD1. Germline values: CDR1 MGHDK, CDR2 SYGVNS. The V segment lost 4 bases and the J segment 6 bases; nucleotides outside the gene matches: 4. The CDR3 loop spans 13 amino acids. DNA of the CDR3: TGTGCCAGCAGTGTTCACAGGGGGTCTGAAGCTTTCTTT. This gives the protein CASSVHRGSEAFF.

In its sample, this clonotype was seen a few times. The V and J genes are TRBV20-1 and TRBJ2-3; D unresolved. The CDR3 has 14 residues. Germline CDR1 and CDR2: DFQATT and SNEGSKA (reference sequence). V was clipped by 5 bases and J by 6 bases, with 18 bases between them. In DNA form, the CDR3 reads TGCAGTGCTGACCACTCGTGGGTGAGGGATACGCAGTATTTT. It is translated as CSADHSWVRDTQYF.